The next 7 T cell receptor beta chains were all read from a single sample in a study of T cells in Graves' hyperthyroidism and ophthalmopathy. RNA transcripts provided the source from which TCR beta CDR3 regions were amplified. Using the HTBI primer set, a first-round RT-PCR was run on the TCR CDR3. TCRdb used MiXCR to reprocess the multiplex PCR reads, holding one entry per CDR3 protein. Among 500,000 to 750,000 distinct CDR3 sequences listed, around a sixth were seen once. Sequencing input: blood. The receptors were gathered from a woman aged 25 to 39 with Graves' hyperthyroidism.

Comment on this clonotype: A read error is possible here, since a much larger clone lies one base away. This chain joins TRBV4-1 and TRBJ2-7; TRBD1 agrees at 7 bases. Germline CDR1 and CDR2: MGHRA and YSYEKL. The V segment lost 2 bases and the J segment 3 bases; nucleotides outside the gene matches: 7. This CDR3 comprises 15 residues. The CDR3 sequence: CASSQRGGSDYEQYF. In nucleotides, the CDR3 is TGCGCCAGCAGCCAACGAGGGGGCTCTGACTACGAGCAGTACTTC.

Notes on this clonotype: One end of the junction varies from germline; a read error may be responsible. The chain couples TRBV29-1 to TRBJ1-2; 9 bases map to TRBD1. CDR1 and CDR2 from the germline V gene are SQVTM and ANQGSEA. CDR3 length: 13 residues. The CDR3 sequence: CSAGTGNDYGHTF. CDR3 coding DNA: TGCAGCGCAGGGACAGGGAACGACTATGGCCACACCTTC. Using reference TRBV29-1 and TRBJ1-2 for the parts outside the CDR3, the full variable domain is SAVISQKPSRDICQRGTSLTIQCQVDSQVTMMFWYRQQPGQSLTLIATANQGSEATYESGFVIDKFPISRPNLTFSTLTVSNMSPEDSSIYLCSAGTGNDYGHTFGSGTRLTVV.

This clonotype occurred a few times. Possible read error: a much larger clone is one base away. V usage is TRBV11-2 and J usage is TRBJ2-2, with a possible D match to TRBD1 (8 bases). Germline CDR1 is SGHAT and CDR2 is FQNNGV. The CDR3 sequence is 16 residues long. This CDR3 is CASSLDREGNTGEPFF. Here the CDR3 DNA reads TGTGCCAGCAGCTTGGACAGGGAGGGTAACACCGGGGAGCCGTTTTTT.

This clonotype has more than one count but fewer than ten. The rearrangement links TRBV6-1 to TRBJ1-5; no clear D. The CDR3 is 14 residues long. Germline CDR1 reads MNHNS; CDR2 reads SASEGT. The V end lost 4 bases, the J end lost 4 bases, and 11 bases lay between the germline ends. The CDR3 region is CASSVFGPNQPQHF. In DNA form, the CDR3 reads TGTGCCAGCAGTGTGTTCGGCCCGAATCAGCCCCAGCATTTT.

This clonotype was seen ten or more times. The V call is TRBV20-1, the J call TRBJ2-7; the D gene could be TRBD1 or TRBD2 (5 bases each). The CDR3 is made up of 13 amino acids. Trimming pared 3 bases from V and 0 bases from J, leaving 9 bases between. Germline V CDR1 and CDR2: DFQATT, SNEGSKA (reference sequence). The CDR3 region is CSASSDSSYEQYF. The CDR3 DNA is TGCAGTGCTAGTAGCGACAGCTCCTACGAGCAGTACTTC.

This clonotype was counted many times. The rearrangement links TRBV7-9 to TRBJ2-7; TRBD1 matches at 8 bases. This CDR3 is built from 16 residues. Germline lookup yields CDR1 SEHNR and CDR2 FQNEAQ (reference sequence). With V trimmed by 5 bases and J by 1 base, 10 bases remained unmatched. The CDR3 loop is CASSTGTGKFSYEQYF. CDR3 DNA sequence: TGTGCCAGCAGCACCGGGACAGGAAAGTTTTCCTACGAGCAGTACTTC.

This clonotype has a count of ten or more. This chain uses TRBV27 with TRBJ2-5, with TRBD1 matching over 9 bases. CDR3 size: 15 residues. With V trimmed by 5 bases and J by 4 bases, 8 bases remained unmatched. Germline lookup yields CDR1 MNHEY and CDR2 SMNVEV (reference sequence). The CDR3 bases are TGTGCCAGCAGTCCGGGACAGGGCCCTCGAGAGACCCAGTACTTC. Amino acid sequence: CASSPGQGPRETQYF.